Below, 20 T cell receptor beta chains from the same sample are listed, as sequenced in a study of identical twins. MiXCR, run by TCRdb on the 5' RACE reads, gives a single entry per CDR3 protein. The sample yields about 530,000 distinct CDR3 sequences, 13% to 15% seen once. The sample also formed part of further work on yellow fever vaccine responses in identical twins.

The sample consisted of CD4+ T cells sorted from blood. These receptors were taken from a woman between 18 and 29 years old in good health.

The table lists this clonotype with many counts. This chain connects TRBV7-9 to TRBJ1-1; D may be TRBD1 (6 bases). The germline V and J ends were trimmed by 3 bases and 5 bases, with 10 bases remaining between them. There are 13 residues in the CDR3. CDR1 is SEHNR, CDR2 FQNEAQ, per germline (reference sequence). The chain's CDR3 is CASSFGQSTEAFF. The DNA of the CDR3 is TGTGCCAGCAGCTTTGGACAGTCAACTGAAGCTTTCTTT.

The V call is TRBV10-3, the J call TRBJ2-3; 11 nucleotides align to TRBD1. After removal of 6 bases from V and 5 bases from J, the junction contained 4 bases not matched to a gene. The CDR3 totals 14 residues. Germline CDR1 reads ENHRY; CDR2 reads SYGVKD. CDR3 DNA: TGTGCCATCAGCGCCGGGACAGGGGGAGATACGCAGTATTTT. This codes for CAISAGTGGDTQYF.

The chain carries TRBV20-1 and TRBJ1-3; the match to TRBD1 covers 9 bases. The CDR3 loop spans 15 amino acids. CDR1 is DFQATT and CDR2 is SNEGSKA in the germline V gene (reference sequence). V was clipped by 3 bases and J by 2 bases; unmatched bases: 5. The CDR3 region is CSARGGTGTGNTIYF. The CDR3 DNA reads as TGCAGTGCTAGGGGGGGGACAGGGACTGGAAACACCATATATTTT.

This clonotype showed up just a few times. The chain links TRBV20-1 to TRBJ2-5; possibly TRBD1 for D (7 bases). Trimming stripped 2 bases from V and 7 bases from J, with 17 bases between. CDR1 and CDR2 from the germline V gene are DFQATT and SNEGSKA (reference sequence). CDR3 length: 14 amino acids. The CDR3 protein is CSARPGTAGGTQYF. In DNA form, the CDR3 reads TGCAGTGCTAGACCTGGGACAGCGGGCGGGACCCAGTACTTC.

This clonotype was picked up a small number of times. This rearrangement joins TRBV12-3 or TRBV12-4 to TRBJ2-1; possibly TRBD2 for D (5 bases). Trimming took 2 bases from V and 2 from J, leaving 10 bases between them. This CDR3 is built from 15 residues. DNA for the CDR3: TGTGCCAGCAGTTTAAAGTCTAGCCCCTACAATGAGCAGTTCTTC. Amino acids: CASSLKSSPYNEQFF.

V is TRBV12-3 or TRBV12-4 and J is TRBJ2-4, with 8 nucleotides matching TRBD1. This CDR3 has 18 amino acids. V dropped 2 bases and J dropped 0; count of bases not matched to a gene: 9. The CDR3: CASSLRQGAVIAKNIQYF. The DNA of the CDR3 is TGTGCCAGCAGTTTAAGGCAGGGGGCCGTAATAGCCAAAAACATTCAGTACTTC.

The rearrangement joins TRBV11-2 to TRBJ2-5; TRBD1 aligns across 8 bases. This CDR3 is 15 amino acids long. V lost 1 base to trimming and J lost 5 bases; unmatched junction nucleotides: 6. CDR1 and CDR2 from the germline V gene are SGHAT and FQNNGV. As DNA, the CDR3 is TGTGCCAGCAGCTTAGGACAGGGGTTACAGGAGACCCAGTACTTC. This codes for CASSLGQGLQETQYF.

The rearrangement joins TRBV12-3 or TRBV12-4 to TRBJ1-5, with D possibly TRBD1 on 5 matching bases. Trimming took off 2 bases at V and 7 bases at J, with 15 bases between the two ends. CDR3 length: 15 residues. CDR3 nucleotides: TGTGCCAGCAGTTTATTTGGGGCTTCCGAGCAGCCCCAGCATTTT. Translated: CASSLFGASEQPQHF.

This rearrangement joins TRBV12-3 or TRBV12-4 to TRBJ2-1; 7 positions match TRBD2. The ends lost 1 base at V and 9 bases at J; junction bases unmatched: 12. The CDR3 sequence is 16 residues long. The CDR3 is CASSLGGLIESGEQFF. The CDR3 DNA follows: TGTGCCAGCAGTTTAGGGGGACTAATAGAAAGCGGTGAGCAGTTCTTC.

The V call is TRBV3-1, the J call TRBJ1-2; no reliable D call. CDR3 size: 15 residues. Germline V gene lookup returns CDR1 LGHDT and CDR2 YNNKEL (reference sequence). V lost 4 bases and J 0 bases, leaving 12 bases between the germline ends. The CDR3 DNA reads as TGTGCCAGCAGCCCCGACGGACCGACTAACTATGGCTACACCTTC. Translating gives CASSPDGPTNYGYTF.

This clonotype was detected a few times. The chain couples TRBV6-1 to TRBJ2-1, with 8 bases that match TRBD1. The CDR3 is made up of 14 amino acids. J was trimmed by 0 bases and V by 6 bases; bases with no gene match: 1. CDR1 and CDR2 from the germline V gene are MNHNS and SASEGT. The CDR3 DNA follows: TGTGCCAGCAGAACAGGGGGCTCCTACAATGAGCAGTTCTTC. Amino acid sequence: CASRTGGSYNEQFF.

The chain is built from TRBV9 and TRBJ2-1, with D unresolved. This CDR3 has 15 amino acids. The ends were cut back, 4 bases at V and 2 bases at J, with 13 bases in the middle. Germline loops: CDR1 SGDLS, CDR2 YYNGEE. The CDR3 coding sequence is TGTGCCAGCAGCTCCCGTCACTCCACCTACAATGAGCAGTTCTTC. This gives the protein CASSSRHSTYNEQFF.

The chain links TRBV6-5 to TRBJ2-3, with TRBD2 as a possible D gene (5 bases). V was pared by 3 bases and J by 3 bases, with 13 bases between. The CDR3 runs 15 residues. Germline CDR1 reads MNHEY; CDR2 reads SVGAGI. In DNA, the CDR3 is TGTGCCAGCAGTTATTACCAGCGGAAGACAGATACGCAGTATTTT. Translated: CASSYYQRKTDTQYF.

This clonotype was seen a handful of times. The chain links TRBV28 to TRBJ2-1, with D possibly matching TRBD2 (6 bases). CDR3 length: 13 residues. Germline V gene lookup returns CDR1 MDHEN and CDR2 SYDVKM. Deletions cut 2 bases from V and 10 bases from J, with 12 bases between. CDR3 region: CASSLEVRDEQFF. CDR3 bases: TGTGCCAGCAGTTTAGAAGTGCGGGACGAGCAGTTCTTC. Drawing the rest from reference TRBV28 and TRBJ2-1, the complete variable domain is DVKVTQSSRYLVKRTGEKVFLECVQDMDHENMFWYRQDPGLGLRLIYFSYDVKMKEKGDIPEGYSVSREKKERFSLILESASTNQTSMYLCASSLEVRDEQFFGPGTRLTVL.

The V call is TRBV28, the J call TRBJ2-3; TRBD2 agrees at 12 bases. Germline CDR1 is MDHEN and CDR2 is SYDVKM. CDR3 length: 16 residues. V was pared by 7 bases and J by 4 bases, with 9 bases of the junction left unmatched. CDR3 bases: TGTGCCAGCAAAGAACCTAGCGGGAGGGCCCCAGATACGCAGTATTTT. This sequence encodes CASKEPSGRAPDTQYF.

This clonotype appeared many times. The chain uses TRBV12-3 or TRBV12-4 and TRBJ2-7; perhaps TRBD2 as D (5 bases). V lost 5 bases to trimming and J lost 0 bases, with 14 bases between them. The CDR3 loop spans 15 amino acids. CDR3 DNA sequence: TGTGCCAGCAGTCGGCGTGAGGGAAGCTCCTACGAGCAGTACTTC. Amino acids: CASSRREGSSYEQYF.

This chain connects TRBV5-1 to TRBJ2-1; 10 nucleotides align to TRBD1. Trimming at V came to 3 bases and at J to 9 bases, leaving 6 bases not matched to a gene. The CDR3 sequence is 14 residues long. Germline lookup yields CDR1 SGHRS and CDR2 YFSETQ. The CDR3 here is CASSWGTGDGEQFF. The CDR3 bases are TGCGCCAGCAGCTGGGGGACAGGGGACGGTGAGCAGTTCTTC.

The CDR3 sequence is CASSVGQVLYEQYF. CDR3 sequence (DNA): TGCGCCAGCAGCGTGGGGCAGGTTCTCTACGAGCAGTACTTC. The gene calls are TRBV5-1 and TRBJ2-7; possibly TRBD1 for D (5 bases). V was trimmed by 4 bases and J by 3 bases, leaving 14 bases between them. In germline, CDR1 is SGHRS, CDR2 YFSETQ. The CDR3 extends over 14 amino acids.

V and J are TRBV27 and TRBJ2-1; 10 nucleotides agree with TRBD2. V trimming: 1 base; J trimming: 4 bases; junction bases outside the gene matches: 10. Germline CDR1 and CDR2: MNHEY and SMNVEV (reference sequence). The CDR3 totals 18 residues. For the CDR3, the DNA is TGTGCCAGCAGTTTATATGTCGTAGCGGGGGGAAGATACAATGAGCAGTTCTTC. Translating it yields CASSLYVVAGGRYNEQFF.

This clonotype was picked up a small number of times. The chain recombines TRBV7-2 with TRBJ1-2; the match to TRBD1 covers 9 bases. Unmatched junction bases numbered 6, after V lost 1 base and J lost 6 bases. The CDR3 contains 15 residues. Germline V gene data show CDR1 as SGHTA and CDR2 as FQGNSA. Written as DNA, the CDR3 is TGTGCCAGCAGCTTAGGGGAGGGGGACAGGGATGGCTACACCTTC. Amino acids: CASSLGEGDRDGYTF. The whole variable domain, remainder taken from reference TRBV7-2 and TRBJ1-2, is GAGVSQSPSNKVTEKGKDVELRCDPISGHTALYWYRQSLGQGLEFLIYFQGNSAPDKSGLPSDRFSAERTGGSVSTLTIQRTQQEDSAVYLCASSLGEGDRDGYTFGSGTRLTVV.